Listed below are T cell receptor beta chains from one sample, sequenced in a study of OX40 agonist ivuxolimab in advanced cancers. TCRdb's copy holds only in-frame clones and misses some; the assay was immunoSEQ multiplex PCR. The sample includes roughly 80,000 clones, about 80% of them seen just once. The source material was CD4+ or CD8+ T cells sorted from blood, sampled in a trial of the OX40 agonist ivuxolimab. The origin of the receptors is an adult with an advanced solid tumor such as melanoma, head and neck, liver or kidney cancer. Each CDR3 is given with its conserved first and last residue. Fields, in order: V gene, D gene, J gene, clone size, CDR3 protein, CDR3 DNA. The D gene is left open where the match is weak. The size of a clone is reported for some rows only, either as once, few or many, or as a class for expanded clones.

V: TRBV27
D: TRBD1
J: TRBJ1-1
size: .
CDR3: CASSPGTDREAFF
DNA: TGTGCCAGCAGTCCCGGTACGGACAGGGAAGCTTTCTTT

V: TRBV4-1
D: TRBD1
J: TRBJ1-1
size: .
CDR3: CASRQTGGAGTEAFF
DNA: TGCGCCAGCCGTCAGACAGGGGGCGCGGGCACTGAAGCTTTCTTT

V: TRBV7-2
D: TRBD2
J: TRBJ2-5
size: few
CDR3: CASSLGRGDGETQYF
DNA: TGTGCCAGCAGCTTAGGGCGGGGGGATGGAGAGACCCAGTACTTC

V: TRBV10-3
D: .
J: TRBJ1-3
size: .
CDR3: CAISEGNTIYF
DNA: TGTGCCATCAGTGAGGGAAACACCATATATTTT

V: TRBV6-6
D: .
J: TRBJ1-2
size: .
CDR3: CASSYWSDGYTF
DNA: TGTGCCAGCAGTTACTGGTCCGATGGCTACACCTTC

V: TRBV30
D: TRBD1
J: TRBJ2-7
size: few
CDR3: CAWSIRQGHEQYF
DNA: TGTGCCTGGAGTATACGACAGGGACACGAGCAGTACTTC

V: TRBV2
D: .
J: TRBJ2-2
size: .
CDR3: CASSFVRVPAGELFF
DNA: TGTGCCAGCAGCTTCGTCAGGGTTCCCGCAGGGGAGCTGTTTTTT

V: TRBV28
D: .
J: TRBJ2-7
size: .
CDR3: CASSSGPPVGEQYF
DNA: TGTGCCAGCAGTTCCGGGCCACCTGTAGGCGAGCAGTACTTC

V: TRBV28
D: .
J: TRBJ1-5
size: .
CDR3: CASSLGGWTQHF
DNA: TGTGCCAGCAGTTTAGGGGGTTGGACCCAGCATTTT

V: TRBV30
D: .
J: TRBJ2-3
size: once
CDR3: CAWSVRGTTQYF
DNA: TGTGCCTGGAGTGTACGGGGGACTACGCAGTATTTT

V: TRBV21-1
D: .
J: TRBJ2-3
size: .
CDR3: CASSKERVATDTQYF
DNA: TGTGCCAGCAGCAAAGAGAGGGTAGCCACAGATACGCAGTATTTT

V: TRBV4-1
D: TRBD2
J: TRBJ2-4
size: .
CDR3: CATGAPQTSGLAKNIQYF
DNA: TGCGCCACGGGCGCTCCCCAGACTAGCGGCTTAGCCAAAAACATTCAGTACTTC

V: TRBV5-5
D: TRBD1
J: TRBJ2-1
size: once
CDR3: CASSLITGTGGDEQFF
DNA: TGTGCCAGCAGCCTGATAACCGGGACAGGGGGCGATGAGCAGTTCTTC

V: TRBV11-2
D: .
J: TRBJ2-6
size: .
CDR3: CASSSLRGSGANVLTF
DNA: TGTGCCAGCAGCTCACTTCGGGGGTCTGGGGCCAACGTCCTGACTTTC

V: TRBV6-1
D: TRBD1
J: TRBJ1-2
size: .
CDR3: CASSDGQGRGYTF
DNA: TGTGCCAGCAGTGACGGACAGGGTCGGGGCTACACCTTC

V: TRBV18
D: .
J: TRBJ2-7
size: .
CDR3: CASSGDGSSYEQYF
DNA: TGTGCCAGCTCCGGGGACGGGAGCTCCTACGAGCAGTACTTC

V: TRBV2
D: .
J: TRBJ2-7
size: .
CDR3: CASRFPDVYEQYF
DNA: TGTGCCAGCAGGTTCCCGGACGTCTACGAGCAGTACTTC

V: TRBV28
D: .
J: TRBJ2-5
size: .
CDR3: CASSLREGTLQETQYF
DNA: TGTGCCAGCAGTTTGAGGGAAGGGACGCTACAAGAGACCCAGTACTTC

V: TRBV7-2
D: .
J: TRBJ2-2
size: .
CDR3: CASSFQGTTGELFF
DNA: TGTGCCAGCAGCTTCCAGGGAACGACCGGGGAGCTGTTTTTT

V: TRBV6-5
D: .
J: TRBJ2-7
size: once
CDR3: CASSYLNSYEQYF
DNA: TGTGCCAGCAGTTACTTAAACTCCTACGAGCAGTACTTC

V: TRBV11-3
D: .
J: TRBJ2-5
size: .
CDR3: CASSYTQGGETQYF
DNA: TGTGCCAGCAGCTACACACAGGGCGGCGAGACCCAGTACTTC

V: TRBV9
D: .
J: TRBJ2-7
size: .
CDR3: CASSGGGLYEQYF
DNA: TGTGCCAGCAGCGGTGGAGGGTTGTACGAGCAGTACTTC

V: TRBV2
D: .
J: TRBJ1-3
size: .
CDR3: CASSVELGGNTIYF
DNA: TGTGCCAGCAGTGTGGAACTGGGGGGAAACACCATATATTTT

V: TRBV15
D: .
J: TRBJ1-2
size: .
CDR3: CATSRDFRGARYTF
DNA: TGTGCCACCAGCAGAGATTTTCGCGGGGCTCGCTACACCTTC

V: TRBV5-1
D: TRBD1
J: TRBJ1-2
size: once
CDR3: CASSPAGTGGFDGYTF
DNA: TGCGCCAGCAGCCCAGCTGGGACAGGGGGTTTTGATGGCTACACCTTC

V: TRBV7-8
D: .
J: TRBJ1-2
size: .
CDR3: CASSLETVWGYGYTF
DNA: TGTGCCAGCAGCTTAGAAACAGTCTGGGGCTATGGCTACACCTTC